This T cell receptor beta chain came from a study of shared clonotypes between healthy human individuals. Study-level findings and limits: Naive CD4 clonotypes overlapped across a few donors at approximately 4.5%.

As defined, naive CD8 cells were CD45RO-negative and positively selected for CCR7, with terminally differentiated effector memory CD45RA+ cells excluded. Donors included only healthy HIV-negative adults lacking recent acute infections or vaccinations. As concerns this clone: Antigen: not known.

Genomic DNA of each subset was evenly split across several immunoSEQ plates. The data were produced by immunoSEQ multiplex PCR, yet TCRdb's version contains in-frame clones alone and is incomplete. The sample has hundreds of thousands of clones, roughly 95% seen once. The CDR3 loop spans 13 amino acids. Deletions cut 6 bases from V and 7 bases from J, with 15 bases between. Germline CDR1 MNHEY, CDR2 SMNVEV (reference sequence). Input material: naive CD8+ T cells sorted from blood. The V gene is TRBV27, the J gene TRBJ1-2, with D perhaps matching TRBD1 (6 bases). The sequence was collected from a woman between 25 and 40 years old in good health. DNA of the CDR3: TGTGCCAGCAGGGCCGGGACACAGGCTGGCTACACCTTC. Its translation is CASRAGTQAGYTF.